This T cell receptor beta chain came from a study of T cell responses to AZD1222 COVID-19 vaccine. The protocol was immunoSEQ multiplex PCR, while the TCRdb copy is restricted to in-frame clones and leaves out a portion. The sample lists hundreds of thousands of clones, almost 95% occurring once. Remarks on this clone: Its target is unknown.

The V gene end was trimmed by 5 bases and the J gene end by 5 bases; junction bases not matched to a gene: 9. Germline V lookup: CDR1 LNHDA, CDR2 SQIVND (reference sequence). CDR3 length: 15 residues. Study results and limitations: No repertoire was sampled before or during the peak T cell response, only after it. Vaccination with two AZD1222 doses was followed by a rise in Spike-specific TCR breadth and depth. Donors were mostly white British, more females; clonal diversity possibly underestimated.

This clonotype originated in an adult who received the AZD1222 COVID-19 vaccine. Sequenced material: peripheral blood, taken 28 days after the second AZD1222 dose. The V and J genes are TRBV19 and TRBJ2-3, with 8 bases that match TRBD1. The CDR3 loop is CASSGGHRGVDTQYF. In nucleotides, the CDR3 is TGTGCCAGTAGTGGGGGCCACAGGGGGGTAGATACGCAGTATTTT.